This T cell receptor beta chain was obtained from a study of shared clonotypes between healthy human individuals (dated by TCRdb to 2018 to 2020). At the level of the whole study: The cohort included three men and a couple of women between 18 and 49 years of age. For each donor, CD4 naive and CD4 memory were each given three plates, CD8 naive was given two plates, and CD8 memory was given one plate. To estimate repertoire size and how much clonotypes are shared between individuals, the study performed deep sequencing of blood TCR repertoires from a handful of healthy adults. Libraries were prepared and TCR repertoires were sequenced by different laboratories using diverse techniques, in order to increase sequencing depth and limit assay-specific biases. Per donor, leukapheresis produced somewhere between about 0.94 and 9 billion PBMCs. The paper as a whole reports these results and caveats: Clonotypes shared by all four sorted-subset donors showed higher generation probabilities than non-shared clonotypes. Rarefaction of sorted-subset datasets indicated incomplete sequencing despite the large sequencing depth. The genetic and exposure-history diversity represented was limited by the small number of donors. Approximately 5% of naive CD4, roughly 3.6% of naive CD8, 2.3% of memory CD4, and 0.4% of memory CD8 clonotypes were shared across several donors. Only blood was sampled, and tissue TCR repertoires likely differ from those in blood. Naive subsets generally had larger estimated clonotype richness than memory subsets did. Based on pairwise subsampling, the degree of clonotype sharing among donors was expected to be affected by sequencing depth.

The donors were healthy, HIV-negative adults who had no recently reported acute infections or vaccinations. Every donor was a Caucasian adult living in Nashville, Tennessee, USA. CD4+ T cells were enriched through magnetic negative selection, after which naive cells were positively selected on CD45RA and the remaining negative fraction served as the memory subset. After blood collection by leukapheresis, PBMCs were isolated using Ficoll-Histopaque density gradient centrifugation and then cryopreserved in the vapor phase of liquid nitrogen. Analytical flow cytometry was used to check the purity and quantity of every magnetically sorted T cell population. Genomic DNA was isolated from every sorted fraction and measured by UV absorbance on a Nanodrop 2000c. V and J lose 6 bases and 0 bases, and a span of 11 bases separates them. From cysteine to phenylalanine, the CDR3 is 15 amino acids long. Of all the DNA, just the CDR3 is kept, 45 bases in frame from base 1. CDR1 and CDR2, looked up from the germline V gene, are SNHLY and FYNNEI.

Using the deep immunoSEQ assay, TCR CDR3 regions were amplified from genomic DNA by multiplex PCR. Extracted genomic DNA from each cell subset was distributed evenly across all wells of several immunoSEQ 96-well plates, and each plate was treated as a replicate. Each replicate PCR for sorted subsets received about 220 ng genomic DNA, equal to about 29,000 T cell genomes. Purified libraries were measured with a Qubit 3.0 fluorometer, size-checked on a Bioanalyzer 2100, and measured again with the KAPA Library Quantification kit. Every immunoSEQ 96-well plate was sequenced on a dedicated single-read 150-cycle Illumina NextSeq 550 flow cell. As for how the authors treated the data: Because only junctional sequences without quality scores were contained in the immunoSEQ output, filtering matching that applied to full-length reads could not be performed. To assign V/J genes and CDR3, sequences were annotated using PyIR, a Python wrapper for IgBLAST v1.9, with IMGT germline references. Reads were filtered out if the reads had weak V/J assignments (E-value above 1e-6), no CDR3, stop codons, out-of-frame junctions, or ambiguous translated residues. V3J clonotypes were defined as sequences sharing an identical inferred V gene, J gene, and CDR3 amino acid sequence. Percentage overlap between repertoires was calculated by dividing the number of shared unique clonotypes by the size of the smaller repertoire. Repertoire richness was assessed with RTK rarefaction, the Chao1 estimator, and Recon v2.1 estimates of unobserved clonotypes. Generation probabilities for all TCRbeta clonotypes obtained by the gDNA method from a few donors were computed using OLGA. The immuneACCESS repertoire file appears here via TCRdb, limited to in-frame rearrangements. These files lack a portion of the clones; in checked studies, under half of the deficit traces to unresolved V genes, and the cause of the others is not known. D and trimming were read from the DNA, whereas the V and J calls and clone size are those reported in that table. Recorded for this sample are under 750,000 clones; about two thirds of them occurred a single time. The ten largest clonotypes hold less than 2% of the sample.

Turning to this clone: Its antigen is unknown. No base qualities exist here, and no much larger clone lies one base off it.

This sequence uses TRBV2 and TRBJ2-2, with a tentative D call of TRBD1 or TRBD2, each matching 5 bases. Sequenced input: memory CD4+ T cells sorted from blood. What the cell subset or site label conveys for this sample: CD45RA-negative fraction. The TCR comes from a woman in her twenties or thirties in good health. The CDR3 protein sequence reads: CASSPGTANTGELFF. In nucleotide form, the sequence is TGTGCCAGCAGCCCCGGGACCGCGAACACCGGGGAGCTGTTTTTT. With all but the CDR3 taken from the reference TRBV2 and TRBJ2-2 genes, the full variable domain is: EPEVTQTPSHQVTQMGQEVILRCVPISNHLYFYWYRQILGQKVEFLVSFYNNEISEKSEIFDDQFSVERPDGSNFTLKIRSTKLEDSAMYFCASSPGTANTGELFFGEGSRLTVL.